This entry lists 7 T cell receptor beta chains sequenced from one sample in a study of T cells expressing NK-cell markers. TCRdb reanalyzed the 5' RACE reads, giving one entry per CDR3 protein sequence and no DNA. Its table records hundreds of thousands of distinct CDR3 sequences. Sequenced material: blood T cells: a sorted CD56 or NKG2C T cell subset, CD4+ or CD8+ T cells, or bulk PBMC T cells (not recorded which). The receptors were gathered from a woman aged 18 to 75 in good health.

The chain links TRBV7-2 to TRBJ1-5; there is no DNA to check the TCRdb D call of TRBD1. This CDR3 region has 15 residues. Germline values: CDR1 SGHTA, CDR2 FQGNSA. This chain's CDR3 is CASSPVTGDNQPQHF.

The chain uses TRBV6-5 and TRBJ1-2; the TCRdb D gene call, TRBD1, has no DNA to confirm it. Germline V lookup: CDR1 MNHEY, CDR2 SVGAGI. The CDR3 sequence is 11 residues long. CDR3: CASSPGGSYTF.

J is TRBJ1-1 and V is TRBV12-5; TCRdb calls TRBD1, which cannot be checked without DNA. Germline V lookup: CDR1 LGHNT, CDR2 FRNRAP. CDR3 size: 13 residues. The CDR3 is CASAARRVTEAFF. Looking up the rest from reference TRBV12-5 and TRBJ1-1 gives the full variable domain: DARVTQTPRHKVTEMGQEVTMRCQPILGHNTVFWYRQTMMQGLELLAYFRNRAPLDDSGMPKDRFSAEMPDATLATLKIQPSEPRDSAVYFCASAARRVTEAFFGQGTRLTVV.

The genes are TRBV4-1 and TRBJ2-5; TCRdb proposes TRBD1, but this gene call is untestable without DNA. The CDR3 runs 15 residues. Germline loops: CDR1 MGHRA, CDR2 YSYEKL. CDR3 residues: CASSPSGTVQETQYF.

The V call is TRBV7-8, the J call TRBJ1-3; the D call of TRBD1 rests on TCRdb alone, since no DNA is present to check it. This CDR3 has 16 residues. Germline CDR1 reads SGHVS; CDR2 reads FQNEAQ. CDR3 sequence: CASSFTQGATGNTIYF.

This chain links TRBV5-1 with TRBJ2-7; without DNA, the TCRdb call of TRBD2 cannot be checked. The germline V gene has CDR1 SGHRS and CDR2 YFSETQ. The CDR3 has 15 residues. The CDR3 loop reads CASSSRLGASYEQYF.

The V call is TRBV4-1, the J call TRBJ2-7; absent DNA, TCRdb's TRBD1 call cannot be checked. In germline, CDR1 is MGHRA, CDR2 YSYEKL. The CDR3 length is 15 residues. The CDR3 loop reads CASSQVQGPSYEQYF.